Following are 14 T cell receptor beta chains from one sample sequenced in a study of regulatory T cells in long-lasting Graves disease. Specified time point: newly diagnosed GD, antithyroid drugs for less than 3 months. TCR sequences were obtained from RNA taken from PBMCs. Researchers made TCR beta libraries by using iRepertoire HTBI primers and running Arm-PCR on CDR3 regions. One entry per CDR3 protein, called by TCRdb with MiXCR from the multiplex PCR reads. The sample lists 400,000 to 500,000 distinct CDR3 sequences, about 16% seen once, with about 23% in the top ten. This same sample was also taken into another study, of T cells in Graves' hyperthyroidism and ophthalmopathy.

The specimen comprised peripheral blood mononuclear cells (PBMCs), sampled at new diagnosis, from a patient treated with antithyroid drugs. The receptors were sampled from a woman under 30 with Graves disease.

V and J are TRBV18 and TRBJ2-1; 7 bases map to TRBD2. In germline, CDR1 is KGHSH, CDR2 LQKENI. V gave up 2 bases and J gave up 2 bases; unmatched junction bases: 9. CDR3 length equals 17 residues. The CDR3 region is CASSPSSGGGAYNEQFF. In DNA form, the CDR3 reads TGTGCCAGCTCACCATCTAGCGGAGGAGGAGCCTACAATGAGCAGTTCTTC.

CDR3 sequence: CASSPQGGTQYF. The CDR3 nucleotides are TGTGCCAGCAGTCCGCAGGGGGGTACGCAGTATTTT. The V gene is TRBV6-2 or TRBV6-3, the J gene TRBJ2-3, with a possible D match to TRBD1 (7 bases). Germline CDR1 MNHEY, CDR2 SVGEGT. Trimming removed 5 bases from V and 8 bases from J, with 11 bases in between. This CDR3 spans 12 amino acids.

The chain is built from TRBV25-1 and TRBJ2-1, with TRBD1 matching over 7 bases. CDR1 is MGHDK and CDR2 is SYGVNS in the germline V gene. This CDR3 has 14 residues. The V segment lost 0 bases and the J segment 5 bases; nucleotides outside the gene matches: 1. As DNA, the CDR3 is TGTGCCAGCAGTGAATATGGGACAGACAATGAGCAGTTCTTC. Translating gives CASSEYGTDNEQFF.

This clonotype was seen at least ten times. The chain's CDR3 is CASSTGLAVTIDWNEQFF. The CDR3 DNA is TGTGCCAGCAGCACGGGACTAGCGGTAACTATCGATTGGAATGAGCAGTTCTTC. The gene calls are TRBV7-6 and TRBJ2-1; TRBD2 aligns across 11 bases. This CDR3 has 18 residues. V gave up 5 bases and J gave up 7 bases; unmatched junction bases: 16. Germline-derived CDR1 and CDR2 are SGHVS and FNYEAQ. The complete variable domain, with remaining parts taken from reference TRBV7-6 and TRBJ2-1, reads GAGVSQSPRYKVTKRGQDVALRCDPISGHVSLYWYRQALGQGPEFLTYFNYEAQQDKSGLPNDRFSAERPEGSISTLTIQRTEQRDSAMYRCASSTGLAVTIDWNEQFFGPGTRLTVL.

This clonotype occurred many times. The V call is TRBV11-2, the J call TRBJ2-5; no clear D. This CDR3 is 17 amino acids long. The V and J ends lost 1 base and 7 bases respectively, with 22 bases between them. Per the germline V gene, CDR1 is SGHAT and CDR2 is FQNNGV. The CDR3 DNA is TGTGCCAGCAGCTTAGTGGCGGCGGCCGCCGATATTGGGACCCAGTACTTC. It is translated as CASSLVAAAADIGTQYF.

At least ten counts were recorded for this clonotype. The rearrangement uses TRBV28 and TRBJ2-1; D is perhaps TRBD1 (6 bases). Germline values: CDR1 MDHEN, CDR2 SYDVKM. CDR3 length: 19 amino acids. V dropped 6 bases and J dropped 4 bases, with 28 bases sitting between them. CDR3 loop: CASRNAPWTAAGGYNEQFF. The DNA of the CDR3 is TGTGCCAGCAGAAATGCCCCCTGGACAGCGGCAGGTGGATACAATGAGCAGTTCTTC. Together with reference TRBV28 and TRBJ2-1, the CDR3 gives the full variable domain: DVKVTQSSRYLVKRTGEKVFLECVQDMDHENMFWYRQDPGLGLRLIYFSYDVKMKEKGDIPEGYSVSREKKERFSLILESASTNQTSMYLCASRNAPWTAAGGYNEQFFGPGTRLTVL.

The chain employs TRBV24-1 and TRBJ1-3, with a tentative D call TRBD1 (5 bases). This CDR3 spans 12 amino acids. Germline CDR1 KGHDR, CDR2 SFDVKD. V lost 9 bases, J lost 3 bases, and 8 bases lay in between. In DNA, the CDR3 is TGTGCCACCCGGGGCGTTGGAAACACCATATATTTT. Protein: CATRGVGNTIYF.

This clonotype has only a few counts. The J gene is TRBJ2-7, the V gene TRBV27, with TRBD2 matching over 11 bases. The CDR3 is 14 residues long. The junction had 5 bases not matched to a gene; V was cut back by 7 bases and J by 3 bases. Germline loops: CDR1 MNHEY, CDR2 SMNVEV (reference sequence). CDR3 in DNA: TGTGCCAGCAAACTAGCGGGAGCTTTCTACGAGCAGTACTTC. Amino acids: CASKLAGAFYEQYF.

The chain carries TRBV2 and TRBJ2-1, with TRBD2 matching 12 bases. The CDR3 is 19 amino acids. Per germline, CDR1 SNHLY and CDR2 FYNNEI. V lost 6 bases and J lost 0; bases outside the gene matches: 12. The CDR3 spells CASRPKLATSGSSYNEQFF. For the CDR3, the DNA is TGTGCCAGCAGGCCTAAATTAGCGACTAGCGGGAGCTCCTACAATGAGCAGTTCTTC. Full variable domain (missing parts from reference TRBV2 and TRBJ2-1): EPEVTQTPSHQVTQMGQEVILRCVPISNHLYFYWYRQILGQKVEFLVSFYNNEISEKSEIFDDQFSVERPDGSNFTLKIRSTKLEDSAMYFCASRPKLATSGSSYNEQFFGPGTRLTVL.

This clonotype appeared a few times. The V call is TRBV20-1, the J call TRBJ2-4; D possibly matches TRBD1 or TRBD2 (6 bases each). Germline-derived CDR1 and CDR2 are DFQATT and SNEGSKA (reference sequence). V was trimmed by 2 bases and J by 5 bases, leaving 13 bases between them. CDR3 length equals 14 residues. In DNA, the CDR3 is TGCAGTGCTAGAAACAGGGAGGAGGAAAACATTCAGTACTTC. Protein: CSARNREEENIQYF.

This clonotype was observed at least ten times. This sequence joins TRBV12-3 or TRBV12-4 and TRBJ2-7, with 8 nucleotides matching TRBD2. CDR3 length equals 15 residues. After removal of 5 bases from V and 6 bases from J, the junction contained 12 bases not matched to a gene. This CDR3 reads CASSALSGSHVEQYF. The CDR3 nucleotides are TGTGCCAGCAGTGCTCTAAGCGGGAGTCATGTCGAGCAGTACTTC.

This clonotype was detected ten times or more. The CDR3 spells CASSPHVESYEQYF. In DNA form, the CDR3 reads TGTGCCAGCAGTCCCCACGTGGAAAGCTACGAGCAGTACTTC. This chain connects TRBV27 to TRBJ2-7; no firm D call. The germline CDR1 and CDR2 sequences are MNHEY and SMNVEV (reference sequence). This CDR3 has 14 amino acids. Trimming pared 5 bases from V and 3 bases from J, leaving 14 bases between.

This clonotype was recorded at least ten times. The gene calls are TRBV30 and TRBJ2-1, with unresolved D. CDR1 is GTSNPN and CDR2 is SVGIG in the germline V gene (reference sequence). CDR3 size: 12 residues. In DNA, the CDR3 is TGTGAGGCTAGGAGCTCCTACAATGAGCAGTTCTTC. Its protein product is CEARSSYNEQFF. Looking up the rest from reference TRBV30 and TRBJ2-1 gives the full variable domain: SQTIHQWPATLVQPVGSPLSLECTVEGTSNPNLYWYRQAAGRGLQLLFYSVGIGQISSEVPQNLSASRPQDRQFILSSKKLLLSDSGFYLCEARSSYNEQFFGPGTRLTVL.

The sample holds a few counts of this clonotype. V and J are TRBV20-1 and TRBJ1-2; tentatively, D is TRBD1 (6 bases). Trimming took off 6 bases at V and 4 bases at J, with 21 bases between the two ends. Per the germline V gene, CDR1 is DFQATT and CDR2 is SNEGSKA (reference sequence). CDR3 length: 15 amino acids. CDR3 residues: CSADSRQQGTYGYTF. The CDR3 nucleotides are TGCAGTGCCGATAGTCGCCAGCAGGGGACCTATGGCTACACCTTC.